This T cell receptor (beta chain) originates from a study of cytomegalovirus exposure and HLA in healthy donors. At sampling all donors were nominally healthy, likely with unrecorded immune exposures. Findings and caveats of the study: For most TCR beta V segments, an earlier analysis put the productive rate at about 87% or about 30% of the time. Altogether, around 160 TCR beta chains were recorded as cytomegalovirus-associated. Presence/absence analysis assumed near-uniform sequencing depth across donors.

As to this clone: What it binds is not known.

PCR involved 60 Vbeta and 13 Jbeta primers. Profiling relied on immunoSEQ multiplex PCR, and the TCRdb table lists in-frame clones only, not all of them. The table lists approximately 91,000 clones, about 89% of them singletons, with approximately 10% in the top ten. The CDR3 is 13 residues long. Trimming shortened V by 5 bases and J by 1 base, and 8 bases separated the two germline ends. In germline, CDR1 is SGHVS, CDR2 FQNEAQ. This sequence originates from a young man in good health and CMV-seropositive. The chain uses TRBV7-8 and TRBJ1-1, with D perhaps TRBD1 (5 bases). The sample comprised PBMCs. Here the CDR3 reads CASSKDRNTEAFF. CDR3 coding DNA: TGTGCCAGCAGCAAAGACAGGAACACTGAAGCTTTCTTT.